This T cell receptor (beta chain) was documented in a study of tumor-infiltrating lymphocytes in primary liver carcinoma. Study-wide results and caveats: A fraction of only about 8-25% of top clones appeared in all five tumor regions.

Total RNA and DNA came together from roughly 20-30 mg of bulk tissue without cell sorting. This CDR3 region has 15 residues. The germline V gene encodes CDR1 PRHDT and CDR2 FYEKMQ (reference sequence). The input was about 490 ng total RNA; TCR beta cDNA was made from it with a constant-region primer. Amplification in three nested multiplex PCR rounds with slightly modified ARM-PCR gave rise to TCR beta libraries. TRBV1-TRBV30 forward primers paired with a C-beta reverse primer were used in the first two PCR rounds, which ran 9 to 10 cycles each. MiXCR, applied by TCRdb to the multiplex PCR reads, yields one record per CDR3 protein. The sample shows about 110,000 distinct CDR3 sequences, approximately 82% of them seen only once. As to this clonotype: Its antigen remains unidentified. Relative to the germline gene, one junction end is altered; a read error may explain this.

The receptor was derived from a man aged 35-49 years with primary liver carcinoma and hepatitis B virus infection. The chain links TRBV13 to TRBJ2-3; TRBD1 might be the D (6 bases). Sequencing used liver tumor tissue from sampling region 3. The subset: tumor region T3, left-lateral pole. The CDR3, as DNA: TGTGCCAGCAGCCCTGGGACAAGGGGCACAGATACTCAGTATTTT. Residues: CASSPGTRGTDTQYF.